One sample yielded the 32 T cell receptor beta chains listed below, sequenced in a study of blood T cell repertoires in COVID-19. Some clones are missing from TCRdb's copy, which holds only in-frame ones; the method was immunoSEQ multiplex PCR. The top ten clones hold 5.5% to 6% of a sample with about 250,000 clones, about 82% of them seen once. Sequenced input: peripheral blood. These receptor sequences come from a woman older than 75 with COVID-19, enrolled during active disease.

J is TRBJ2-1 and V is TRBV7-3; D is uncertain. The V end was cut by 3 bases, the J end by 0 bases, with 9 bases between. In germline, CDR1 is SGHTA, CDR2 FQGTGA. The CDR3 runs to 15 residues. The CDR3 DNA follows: TGTGCCAGCAGCTTTATGGCAAGCTCCTACAATGAGCAGTTCTTC. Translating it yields CASSFMASSYNEQFF.

In nucleotides, the CDR3 is TGTGCCAGCAGCTCGACAGGCCCGAACACTGAAGCTTTCTTT. Its translation is CASSSTGPNTEAFF. This chain joins TRBV7-9 and TRBJ1-1; possibly TRBD1 for D (6 bases). This CDR3 spans 14 amino acids. The V end was cut by 4 bases, the J end by 1 base, with 10 bases between. CDR1 and CDR2 (germline): SEHNR, FQNEAQ (reference sequence).

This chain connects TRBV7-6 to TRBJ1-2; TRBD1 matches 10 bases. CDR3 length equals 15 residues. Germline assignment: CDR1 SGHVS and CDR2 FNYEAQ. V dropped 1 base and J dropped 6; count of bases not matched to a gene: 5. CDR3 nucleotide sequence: TGTGCCAGCAGCTTAGGGACCGACAGGGGGCATGGCTACACCTTC. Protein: CASSLGTDRGHGYTF.

The CDR3 here is CASRDNNEKLFF. The CDR3 nucleotides are TGTGCCAGCCGGGACAATAATGAAAAACTGTTTTTT. The gene calls are TRBV6-6 and TRBJ1-4, with D perhaps matching TRBD1 (6 bases). The CDR3 is 12 residues long. Germline CDR1 MNHNY, CDR2 SVGAGI (reference sequence). V gave up 8 bases and J gave up 4 bases, with 8 bases separating them.

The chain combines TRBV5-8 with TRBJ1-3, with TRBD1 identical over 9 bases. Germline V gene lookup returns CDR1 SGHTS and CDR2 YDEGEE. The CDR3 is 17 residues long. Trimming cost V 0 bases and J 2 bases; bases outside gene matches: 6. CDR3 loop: CASSLVSGQGTGNTIYF. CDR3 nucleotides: TGTGCCAGCAGCTTGGTCTCAGGACAGGGGACTGGAAACACCATATATTTT.

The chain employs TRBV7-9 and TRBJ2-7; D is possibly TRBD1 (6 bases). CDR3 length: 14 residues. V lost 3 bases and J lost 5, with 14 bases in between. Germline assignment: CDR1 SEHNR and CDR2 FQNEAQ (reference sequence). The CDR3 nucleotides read TGTGCCAGCAGCTTGGGGATCCCAGGGGACGAGCAGTACTTC. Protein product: CASSLGIPGDEQYF.

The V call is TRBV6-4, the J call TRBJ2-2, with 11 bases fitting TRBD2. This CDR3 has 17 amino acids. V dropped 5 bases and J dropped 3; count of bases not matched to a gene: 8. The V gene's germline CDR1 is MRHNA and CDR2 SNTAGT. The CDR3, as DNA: TGTGCCAGCAGTCGGACTAGCGGGTGGGCGGACACCGGGGAGCTGTTTTTT. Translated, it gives CASSRTSGWADTGELFF.

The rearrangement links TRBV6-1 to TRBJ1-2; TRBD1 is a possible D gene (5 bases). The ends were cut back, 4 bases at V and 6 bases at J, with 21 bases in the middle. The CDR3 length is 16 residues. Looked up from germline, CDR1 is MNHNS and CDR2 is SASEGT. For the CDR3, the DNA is TGTGCCAGCAGTGTACACCCAAGGGGTTCTGTTAATGGCTACACCTTC. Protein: CASSVHPRGSVNGYTF.

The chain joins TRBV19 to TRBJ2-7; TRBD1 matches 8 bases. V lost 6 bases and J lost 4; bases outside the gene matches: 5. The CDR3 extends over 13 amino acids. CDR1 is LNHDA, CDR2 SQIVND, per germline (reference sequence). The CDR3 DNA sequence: TGTGCCAGTAGACCAGGGGGCAAGTACGAGCAGTACTTC. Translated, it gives CASRPGGKYEQYF.

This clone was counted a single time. The CDR3 DNA follows: TGCGCCAGCAGCCAAGGGTGGGGACAGGGGGCGAAAAGTTCCACAGATACGCAGTATTTT. Its protein is CASSQGWGQGAKSSTDTQYF. V usage is TRBV4-3 and J usage is TRBJ2-3; 12 nucleotides match TRBD1. The CDR3 extends over 20 amino acids. The germline V gene has CDR1 LGHNA and CDR2 YSLEER. The V segment lost 1 base and the J segment 2 bases; nucleotides outside the gene matches: 13.

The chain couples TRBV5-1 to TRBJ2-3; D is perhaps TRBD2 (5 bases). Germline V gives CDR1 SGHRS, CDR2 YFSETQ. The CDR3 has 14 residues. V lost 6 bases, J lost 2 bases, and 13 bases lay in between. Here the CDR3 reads CASKRGLNTDTQYF. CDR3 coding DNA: TGCGCCAGCAAGCGCGGGCTCAACACAGATACGCAGTATTTT.

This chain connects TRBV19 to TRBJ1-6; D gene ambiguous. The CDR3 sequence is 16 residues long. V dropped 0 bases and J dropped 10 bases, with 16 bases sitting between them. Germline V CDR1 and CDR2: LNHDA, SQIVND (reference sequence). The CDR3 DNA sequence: TGTGCCAGTAGTATAGAATCGGGGAGGCCGCGATCACCCCTCCACTTT. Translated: CASSIESGRPRSPLHF.

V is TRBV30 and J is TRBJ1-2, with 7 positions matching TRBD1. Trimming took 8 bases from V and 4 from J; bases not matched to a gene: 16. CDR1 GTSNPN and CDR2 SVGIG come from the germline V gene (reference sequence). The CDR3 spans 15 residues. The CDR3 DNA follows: TGTGCCGGAAAGCGGCTGGGACAGCCGATCTATGGCTACACCTTC. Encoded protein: CAGKRLGQPIYGYTF.

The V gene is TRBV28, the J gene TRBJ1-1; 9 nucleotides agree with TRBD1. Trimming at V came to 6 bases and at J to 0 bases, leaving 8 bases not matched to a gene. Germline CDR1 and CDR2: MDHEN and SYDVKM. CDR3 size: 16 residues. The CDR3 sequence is CASRTTGGPLNTEAFF. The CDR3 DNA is TGTGCCAGCAGAACAACAGGGGGCCCCTTGAACACTGAAGCTTTCTTT. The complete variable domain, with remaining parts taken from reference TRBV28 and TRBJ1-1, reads DVKVTQSSRYLVKRTGEKVFLECVQDMDHENMFWYRQDPGLGLRLIYFSYDVKMKEKGDIPEGYSVSREKKERFSLILESASTNQTSMYLCASRTTGGPLNTEAFFGQGTRLTVV.

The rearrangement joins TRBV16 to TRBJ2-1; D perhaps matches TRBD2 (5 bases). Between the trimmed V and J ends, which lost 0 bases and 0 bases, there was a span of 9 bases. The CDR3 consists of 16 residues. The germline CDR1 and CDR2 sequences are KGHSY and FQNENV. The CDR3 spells CASSQSTGSSYNEQFF. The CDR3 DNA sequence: TGTGCCAGCAGCCAATCGACGGGGAGCTCCTACAATGAGCAGTTCTTC. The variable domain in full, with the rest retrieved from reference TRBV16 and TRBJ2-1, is GEEVAQTPKHLVRGEGQKAKLYCAPIKGHSYVFWYQQVLKNEFKFLISFQNENVFDETGMPKERFSAKCLPNSPCSLEIQATKLEDSAVYFCASSQSTGSSYNEQFFGPGTRLTVL.

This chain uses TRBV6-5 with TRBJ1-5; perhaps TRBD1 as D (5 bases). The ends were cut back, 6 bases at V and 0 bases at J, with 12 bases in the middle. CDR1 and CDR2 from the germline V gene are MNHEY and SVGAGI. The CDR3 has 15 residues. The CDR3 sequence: CASRLGGISNQPQHF. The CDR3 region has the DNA TGTGCCAGCAGATTGGGGGGGATTAGCAATCAGCCCCAGCATTTT.

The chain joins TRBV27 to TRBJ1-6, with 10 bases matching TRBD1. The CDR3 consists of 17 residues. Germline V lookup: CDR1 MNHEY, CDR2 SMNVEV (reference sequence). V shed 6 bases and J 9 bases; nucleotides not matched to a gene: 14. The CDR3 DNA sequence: TGTGCCAGCAGCCGGGGGACAGGGGCAGAGGAAATTTCACCCCTCCACTTT. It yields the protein CASSRGTGAEEISPLHF.

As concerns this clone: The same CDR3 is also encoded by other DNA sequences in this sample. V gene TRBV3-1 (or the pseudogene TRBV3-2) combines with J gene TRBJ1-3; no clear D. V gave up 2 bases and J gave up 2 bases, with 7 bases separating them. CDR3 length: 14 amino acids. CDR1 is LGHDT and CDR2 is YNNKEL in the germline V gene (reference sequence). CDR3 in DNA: TGTGCCAGCAGCCAACCCGGTCCTGGAAACACCATATATTTT. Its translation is CASSQPGPGNTIYF.

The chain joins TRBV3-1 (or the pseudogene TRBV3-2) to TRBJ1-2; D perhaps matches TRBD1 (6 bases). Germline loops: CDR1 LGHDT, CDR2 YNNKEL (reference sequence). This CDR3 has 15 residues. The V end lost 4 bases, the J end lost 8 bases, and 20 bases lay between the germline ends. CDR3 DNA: TGTGCCAGCAGCCCTGTGGGGCCGGGGGGCGGAGGCTACACCTTC. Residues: CASSPVGPGGGGYTF.

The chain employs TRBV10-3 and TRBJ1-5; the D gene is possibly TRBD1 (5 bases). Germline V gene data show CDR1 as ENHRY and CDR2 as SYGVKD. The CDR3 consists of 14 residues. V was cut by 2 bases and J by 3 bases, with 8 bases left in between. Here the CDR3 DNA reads TGTGCCATCAGTGAGGACAGCTTCAATCAGCCCCAGCATTTT. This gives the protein CAISEDSFNQPQHF.

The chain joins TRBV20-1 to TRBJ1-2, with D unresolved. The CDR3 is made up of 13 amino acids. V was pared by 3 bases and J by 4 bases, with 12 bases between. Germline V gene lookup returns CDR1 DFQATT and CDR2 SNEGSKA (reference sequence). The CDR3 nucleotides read TGCAGTGCTAGTCCCGGGAACAGCTATGGCTACACCTTC. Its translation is CSASPGNSYGYTF.

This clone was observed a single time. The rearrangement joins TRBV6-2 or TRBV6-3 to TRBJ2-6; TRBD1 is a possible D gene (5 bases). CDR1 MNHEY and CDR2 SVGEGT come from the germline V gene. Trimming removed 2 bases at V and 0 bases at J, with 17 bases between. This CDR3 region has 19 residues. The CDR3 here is CASSYPSSGKSSGANVLTF. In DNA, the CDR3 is TGTGCCAGCAGTTACCCCTCATCAGGGAAGAGCTCTGGGGCCAACGTCCTGACTTTC.

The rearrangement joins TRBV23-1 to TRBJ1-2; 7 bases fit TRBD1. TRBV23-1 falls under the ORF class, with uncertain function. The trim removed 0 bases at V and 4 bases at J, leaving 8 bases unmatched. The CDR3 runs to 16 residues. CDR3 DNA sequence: TGCGCCAGCAGTCAATCGAACCCCACAGGGGTCTATGGCTACACCTTC. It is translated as CASSQSNPTGVYGYTF.

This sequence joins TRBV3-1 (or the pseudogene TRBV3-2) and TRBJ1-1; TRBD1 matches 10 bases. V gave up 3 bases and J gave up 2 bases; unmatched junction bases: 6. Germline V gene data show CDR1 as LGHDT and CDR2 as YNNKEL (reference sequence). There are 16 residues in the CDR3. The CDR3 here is CASSQVDRGGNTEAFF. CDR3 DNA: TGTGCCAGCAGCCAGGTGGACAGGGGGGGTAACACTGAAGCTTTCTTT.

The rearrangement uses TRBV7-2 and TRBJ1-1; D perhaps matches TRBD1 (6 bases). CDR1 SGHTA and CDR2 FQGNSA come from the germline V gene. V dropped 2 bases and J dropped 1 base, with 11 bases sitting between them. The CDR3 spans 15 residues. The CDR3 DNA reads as TGTGCCAGCAGCTTAAGGAAGGGACAGAACACTGAAGCTTTCTTT. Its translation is CASSLRKGQNTEAFF.

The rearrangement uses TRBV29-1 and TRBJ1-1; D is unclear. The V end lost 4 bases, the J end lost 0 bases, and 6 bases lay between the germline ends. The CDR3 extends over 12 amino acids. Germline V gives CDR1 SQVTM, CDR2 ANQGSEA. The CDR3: CSVVSVNTEAFF. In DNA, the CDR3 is TGCAGCGTTGTAAGCGTGAACACTGAAGCTTTCTTT. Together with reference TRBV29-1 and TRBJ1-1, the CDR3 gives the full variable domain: SAVISQKPSRDICQRGTSLTIQCQVDSQVTMMFWYRQQPGQSLTLIATANQGSEATYESGFVIDKFPISRPNLTFSTLTVSNMSPEDSSIYLCSVVSVNTEAFFGQGTRLTVV.

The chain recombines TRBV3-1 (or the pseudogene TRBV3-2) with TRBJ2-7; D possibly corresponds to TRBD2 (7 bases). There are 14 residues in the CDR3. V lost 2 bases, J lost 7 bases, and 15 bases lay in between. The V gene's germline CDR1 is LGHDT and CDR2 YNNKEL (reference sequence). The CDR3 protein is CASSQTRGGGEQYF. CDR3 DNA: TGTGCCAGCAGCCAAACTAGGGGGGGAGGGGAGCAGTACTTC.

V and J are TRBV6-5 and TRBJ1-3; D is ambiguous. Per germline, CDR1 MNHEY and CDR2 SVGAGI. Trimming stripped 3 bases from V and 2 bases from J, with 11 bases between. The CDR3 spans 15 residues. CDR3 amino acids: CASSYLGEAGNTIYF. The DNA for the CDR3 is TGTGCCAGCAGTTATCTCGGGGAAGCTGGAAACACCATATATTTT.

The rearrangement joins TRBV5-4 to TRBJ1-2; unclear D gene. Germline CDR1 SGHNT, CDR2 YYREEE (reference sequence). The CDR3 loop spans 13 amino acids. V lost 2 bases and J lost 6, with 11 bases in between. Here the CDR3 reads CASSFNNVDGYTF. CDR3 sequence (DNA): TGTGCCAGCAGCTTTAACAATGTCGATGGCTACACCTTC.

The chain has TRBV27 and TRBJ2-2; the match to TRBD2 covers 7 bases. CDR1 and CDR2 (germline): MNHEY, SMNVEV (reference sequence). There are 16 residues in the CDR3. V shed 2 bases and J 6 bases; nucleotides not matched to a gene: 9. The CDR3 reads CASSLRTSNFAGELFF. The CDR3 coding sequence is TGTGCCAGCAGTTTACGGACTAGTAATTTCGCCGGGGAGCTGTTTTTT.

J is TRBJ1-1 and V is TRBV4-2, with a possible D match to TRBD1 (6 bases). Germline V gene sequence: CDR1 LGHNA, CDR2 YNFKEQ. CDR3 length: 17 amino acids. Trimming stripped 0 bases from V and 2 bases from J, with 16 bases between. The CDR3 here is CASSQEGTIKGNTEAFF. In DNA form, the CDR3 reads TGTGCCAGCAGCCAAGAGGGGACAATTAAGGGAAACACTGAAGCTTTCTTT.

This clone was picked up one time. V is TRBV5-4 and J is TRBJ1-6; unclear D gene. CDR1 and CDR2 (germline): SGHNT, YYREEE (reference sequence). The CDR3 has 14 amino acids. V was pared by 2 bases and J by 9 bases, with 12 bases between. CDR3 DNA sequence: TGTGCCAGCAGCTTTGGTTTTGCGGGTTCACCCCTCCACTTT. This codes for CASSFGFAGSPLHF.